The 25 T cell receptor beta chains below come from one sample, sequenced in a study of T cells in Graves' hyperthyroidism and ophthalmopathy. Amplification yielded TCR beta CDR3 regions, with RNA transcripts as the source. The primer set for the first-round RT-PCR of the TCR CDR3 was HTBI. TCRdb re-derived calls from the multiplex PCR reads in MiXCR, one entry per CDR3 protein. Counted here are some 490,000 distinct CDR3 sequences, about 16% occurring once; the ten biggest clones make up around 28%. Sequencing was done on a sample of blood. All receptors derive from a woman in her 30s with Graves' ophthalmopathy.

This chain links TRBV19 with TRBJ1-4; TRBD1 might be the D (5 bases). The CDR3 is made up of 14 amino acids. Germline loops: CDR1 LNHDA, CDR2 SQIVND (reference sequence). V lost 4 bases to trimming and J lost 5 bases, with 11 bases between them. In DNA form, the CDR3 reads TGTGCCAGTAGTAGGGGACGGAGAAATGAAAAACTGTTTTTT. This sequence encodes CASSRGRRNEKLFF.

V is TRBV20-1 and J is TRBJ2-5; TRBD1 matches 11 bases. Trimming cost V 5 bases and J 5 bases; bases outside gene matches: 10. This CDR3 region has 15 residues. Germline CDR1 and CDR2: DFQATT and SNEGSKA (reference sequence). CDR3 bases: TGCAGTGCTGGACGCCGGGACAGGGGGTGGGAGACCCAGTACTTC. It codes for CSAGRRDRGWETQYF.

This chain joins TRBV19 and TRBJ1-1, with a possible D match to TRBD1 (5 bases). The V gene's germline CDR1 is LNHDA and CDR2 SQIVND (reference sequence). The germline V and J ends were trimmed by 5 bases and 11 bases, with 15 bases remaining between them. This CDR3 region has 12 residues. The CDR3 reads CASSSGTLFAFF. The CDR3 DNA sequence: TGTGCCAGTAGTTCAGGGACCTTGTTTGCTTTCTTT.

This clonotype was detected many times. The chain has TRBV20-1 and TRBJ1-5, with D hard to call. The CDR3 is 14 amino acids. The germline gives CDR1 DFQATT, CDR2 SNEGSKA (reference sequence). V was trimmed by 1 base and J by 4 bases, leaving 11 bases between them. Here the CDR3 DNA reads TGCAGTGCTAGAGCGGGAGTTCGTAATCAGCCCCAGCATTTT. It yields the protein CSARAGVRNQPQHF.

The chain recombines TRBV20-1 with TRBJ2-3; maybe TRBD1 (6 bases). Deletions cut 5 bases from V and 1 base from J, with 16 bases between. Germline CDR1 reads DFQATT; CDR2 reads SNEGSKA (reference sequence). This CDR3 contains 15 residues. CDR3 amino acids: CSAQIWTDGTDTQYF. The CDR3 coding sequence is TGCAGTGCTCAAATCTGGACAGATGGCACAGATACGCAGTATTTT.

This clonotype was seen only a few times. The J gene is TRBJ2-5, the V gene TRBV28; 9 bases are a match to TRBD2. CDR1 is MDHEN and CDR2 is SYDVKM in the germline V gene. This CDR3 has 14 residues. The V segment lost 10 bases and the J segment 0 bases; nucleotides outside the gene matches: 6. CDR3 amino acids: CATMTSGYQETQYF. Here the CDR3 DNA reads TGTGCCACCATGACTAGCGGTTACCAAGAGACCCAGTACTTC.

This clonotype was counted at least ten times. This chain links TRBV7-9 with TRBJ2-3; possibly TRBD2 for D (6 bases). Germline V gene data show CDR1 as SEHNR and CDR2 as FQNEAQ (reference sequence). The V end was cut by 0 bases, the J end by 0 bases, with 13 bases between. This CDR3 is 17 amino acids long. The CDR3 DNA reads TGTGCCAGCAGCTTAGCCCTGGCGGGATCTAGCACAGATACGCAGTATTTT. Amino acid sequence: CASSLALAGSSTDTQYF.

This clonotype was counted between two and nine times. The rearrangement links TRBV6-9 to TRBJ2-2; weak D call: TRBD1 (6 bases). Trimming removed 1 base from V and 0 bases from J, with 9 bases in between. This CDR3 is 16 amino acids long. The germline gives CDR1 MNHGY, CDR2 SVAAGI. The CDR3 DNA reads as TGTGCCAGCAGTTATTATGGGGGCGCGAACACCGGGGAGCTGTTTTTT. Its translation is CASSYYGGANTGELFF.

Notes on this clonotype: One end of the junction varies from germline; a read error may be responsible. The chain carries TRBV5-1 and TRBJ2-1; weak D call: TRBD2 (6 bases). Germline loops: CDR1 SGHRS, CDR2 YFSETQ. The CDR3 is 15 amino acids. In DNA, the CDR3 is TGTGCCAGCAGCGGATTTCCGGGAGAGGAGAATGAGCAGTTCTTC. It codes for CASSGFPGEENEQFF.

This clonotype has ten or more counts. The J gene is TRBJ2-7, the V gene TRBV10-3; 7 bases map to TRBD1. V gave up 2 bases and J gave up 5 bases; unmatched junction bases: 9. This CDR3 comprises 15 residues. Germline CDR1 ENHRY, CDR2 SYGVKD. CDR3 protein: CAISETGEGVHEQYF. In DNA, the CDR3 is TGTGCCATCAGTGAGACAGGGGAAGGTGTCCACGAGCAGTACTTC.

The rearrangement links TRBV30 to TRBJ2-1; D is tentatively TRBD1 or TRBD2 (5 bases each). V dropped 1 base and J dropped 9 bases, with 13 bases sitting between them. Germline V gives CDR1 GTSNPN, CDR2 SVGIG (reference sequence). The CDR3 length is 13 residues. CDR3 amino acids: CAWSGVSGTEQFF. The CDR3 coding sequence is TGTGCCTGGAGTGGAGTTTCGGGGACTGAGCAGTTCTTC.

This clonotype was counted a single time. The V gene is TRBV19, the J gene TRBJ1-5; TRBD1 is a possible D gene (5 bases). Trimming left V 5 bases short and J 5 bases short, with 22 bases between. CDR3 length: 17 amino acids. Germline CDR1 LNHDA, CDR2 SQIVND (reference sequence). CDR3: CASSVNRKGSLYQPQHF. The CDR3 coding sequence is TGTGCCAGTAGTGTTAACCGAAAGGGGAGCTTATATCAGCCCCAGCATTTT.

In this sample, this clonotype turned up many times. The chain uses TRBV7-6 and TRBJ2-1; D is possibly TRBD1 or TRBD2 (5 bases each). The V and J ends lost 0 bases and 12 bases respectively, with 12 bases between them. The CDR3 contains 13 residues. The germline V gene encodes CDR1 SGHVS and CDR2 FNYEAQ. The CDR3 loop reads CASSLAGETGQFF. Here the CDR3 DNA reads TGTGCCAGCAGCTTAGCGGGGGAAACAGGGCAGTTCTTC.

This clonotype showed up many times. V gene TRBV3-1 combines with J gene TRBJ2-6; D is perhaps TRBD2 (6 bases). Trimming left V 0 bases short and J 0 bases short, with 6 bases between. CDR1 and CDR2 from the germline V gene are LGHDT and YNNKEL (reference sequence). This CDR3 is 16 amino acids long. CDR3 residues: CASSQDGSSGANVLTF. The CDR3 bases are TGTGCCAGCAGCCAAGACGGGAGCTCTGGGGCCAACGTCCTGACTTTC. The variable domain in full, with the rest retrieved from reference TRBV3-1 and TRBJ2-6, is DTAVSQTPKYLVTQMGNDKSIKCEQNLGHDTMYWYKQDSKKFLKIMFSYNNKELIINETVPNRFSPKSPDKAHLNLHINSLELGDSAVYFCASSQDGSSGANVLTFGAGSRLTVL.

This clonotype has at least ten counts. The chain carries TRBV7-9 and TRBJ2-7, with TRBD1 matching over 7 bases. The CDR3 consists of 15 residues. V gave up 4 bases and J gave up 1 base; unmatched junction bases: 7. From germline, CDR1 is SEHNR and CDR2 FQNEAQ (reference sequence). The CDR3 region has the DNA TGTGCCAGCAGCTACAACAGGGGTCTATCCTACGAGCAGTACTTC. This translates into CASSYNRGLSYEQYF.

In its sample, this clonotype was seen many times. This chain joins TRBV20-1 and TRBJ2-3; TRBD2 agrees at 7 bases. The CDR3 has 15 residues. J lost 4 bases, V lost 3 bases, and 10 bases had no gene match. Germline V gene lookup returns CDR1 DFQATT and CDR2 SNEGSKA (reference sequence). CDR3 in DNA: TGCAGTGCTAGGCTGCTAGCGGTCTGGGCAGATACGCAGTATTTT. This sequence encodes CSARLLAVWADTQYF.

The table lists this clonotype with many counts. The CDR3: CASSLGQKQETQYF. The CDR3 DNA follows: TGTGCCAGCAGCCTAGGACAGAAACAAGAGACCCAGTACTTC. This chain connects TRBV12-3 or TRBV12-4 to TRBJ2-5, with D possibly being TRBD1 (6 bases). This CDR3 region has 14 residues. Trimming shortened V by 6 bases and J by 2 bases, and 13 bases separated the two germline ends.

In DNA, the CDR3 is TGTGCCAGCAGTGAAATTAGCAATCAGCCCCAGCATTTT. Amino acids: CASSEISNQPQHF. This chain uses TRBV6-1 with TRBJ1-5; D remains unclear. The CDR3 is 13 amino acids. Germline-derived CDR1 and CDR2 are MNHNS and SASEGT. V shed 2 bases and J shed 0 bases, with 2 bases lying between them.

There are many counts of this clonotype. The chain joins TRBV15 to TRBJ1-2; possibly TRBD1 for D (5 bases). Germline CDR1 reads LNHNV; CDR2 reads YYDKDF (reference sequence). V lost 3 bases and J 8 bases, leaving 19 bases between the germline ends. This CDR3 has 15 amino acids. The chain's CDR3 is CATSSYGGYTSGYTF. The CDR3 bases are TGTGCCACCAGCAGTTACGGGGGTTATACTTCCGGCTACACCTTC.

This clonotype appeared many times. The chain carries TRBV6-1 and TRBJ2-7, with D possibly being TRBD2 (5 bases). The CDR3 consists of 14 residues. CDR1 MNHNS and CDR2 SASEGT come from the germline V gene. The V and J ends lost 11 bases and 4 bases respectively, with 21 bases between them. CDR3 in DNA: TGTGCCGCCCGGGAAAACTTGCTTCAGTACGAGCAGTACTTC. Translating gives CAARENLLQYEQYF.

This clonotype was counted at least ten times. The gene calls are TRBV24-1 and TRBJ1-2; TRBD1 is a possible D gene (5 bases). Germline assignment: CDR1 KGHDR and CDR2 SFDVKD. This CDR3 has 13 residues. With 5 bases removed from V and 4 bases from J, the gap between germline ends came to 10 bases. This CDR3 reads CATSGRDFYGYTF. The CDR3 bases are TGTGCCACCAGTGGCAGGGACTTCTATGGCTACACCTTC.

The chain is built from TRBV9 and TRBJ2-2; D is undetermined. CDR1 is SGDLS, CDR2 YYNGEE, per germline. The ends were cut back, 3 bases at V and 6 bases at J, with 12 bases in the middle. The CDR3 totals 14 residues. The CDR3 is CASSEATDPGELFF. CDR3 bases: TGTGCCAGCAGCGAGGCCACGGATCCCGGGGAGCTGTTTTTT.

This clonotype occurred many times. The V gene is TRBV5-5, the J gene TRBJ2-1, with 12 nucleotides matching TRBD2. This CDR3 comprises 17 residues. Germline V gives CDR1 SGHKS, CDR2 YYEKEE (reference sequence). V shed 3 bases, J shed 9 bases, and the junction held 13 bases outside the gene matches. The CDR3 loop is CASSSGALAGGTSEQFF. In DNA form, the CDR3 reads TGTGCCAGCAGCTCCGGGGCCCTAGCGGGAGGGACGAGTGAGCAGTTCTTC.

The rearrangement links TRBV13 to TRBJ2-2; 7 bases match TRBD1. The CDR3 consists of 16 residues. The J segment lost 2 bases and the V segment lost 5 bases, leaving 8 bases of the junction unmatched. CDR1 PRHDT and CDR2 FYEKMQ come from the germline V gene (reference sequence). CDR3: CASSQGQFSNTGELFF. The CDR3 DNA sequence: TGTGCCAGCAGCCAGGGACAGTTCTCTAACACCGGGGAGCTGTTTTTT.

This clonotype was seen repeatedly, ten times or more. This chain uses TRBV7-2 with TRBJ2-7; the match to TRBD2 covers 10 bases. J was trimmed by 2 bases and V by 5 bases; bases with no gene match: 6. The germline gives CDR1 SGHTA, CDR2 FQGNSA. This CDR3 spans 15 amino acids. The DNA for the CDR3 is TGTGCCAGCAGCGGATCTAGCGGGAGCGCCTACGAGCAGTACTTC. Encoded protein: CASSGSSGSAYEQYF.